The 19 T cell receptor beta chains below all came from one sample that was sequenced in a study of T cell clones after liver transplantation. The assay was immunoSEQ multiplex PCR, and TCRdb's table has in-frame clones only and misses some. The repertoire includes fewer than 6,000 clones, 25% to 30% of them detected once, and 12% to 15% sits in the top ten. The antigens these receptors bind are not known. TCRbeta sequences of proliferating CFSE-low MLR cells were labeled alloreactive. The material sequenced was CD4+ T cells from cultured PBMCs. The receptors shown here come from a human patient who received a liver transplant. Some T cells may trace back to the graft donor.

This clone appeared a few times. The rearrangement links TRBV7-9 to TRBJ2-3; perhaps TRBD1 as D (6 bases). Germline V gene lookup returns CDR1 SEHNR and CDR2 FQNEAQ (reference sequence). CDR3 length equals 16 residues. V shed 1 base and J shed 0 bases, with 11 bases lying between them. The CDR3: CASSLGQGQSTDTQYF. The CDR3, as DNA: TGTGCCAGCAGCTTAGGGCAGGGGCAGAGCACAGATACGCAGTATTTT.

The rearrangement uses TRBV11-2 and TRBJ2-5; D possibly corresponds to TRBD1 (6 bases). Germline lookup yields CDR1 SGHAT and CDR2 FQNNGV. V gave up 6 bases and J gave up 5 bases, with 13 bases separating them. The CDR3 contains 13 residues. The CDR3, as DNA: TGTGCCAGCAGTCCAGGGGAAGGGGAGACCCAGTACTTC. As protein: CASSPGEGETQYF.

The table lists this clone with a few counts. The CDR3 DNA sequence: TGTGCCAGCAAGAGTCGGGCAGGGGTCACCGGGGAGCTGTTTTTT. Protein sequence: CASKSRAGVTGELFF. The V gene is TRBV7-3, the J gene TRBJ2-2, with D maybe TRBD1 (6 bases). The germline V gene encodes CDR1 SGHTA and CDR2 FQGTGA. V was shortened by 7 bases and J by 4 bases, with 16 bases between the two germline ends. CDR3 length: 15 residues.

This clone appeared a few times. The chain employs TRBV23-1 and TRBJ1-1; 10 bases are shared with TRBD1. TRBV23-1 is an open reading frame, and its role is uncertain. The CDR3 consists of 20 residues. V was clipped by 1 base and J by 5 bases; unmatched bases: 19. The CDR3 nucleotides read TGCGCCAGCAGTCAATTATCTTGCGAAGACAGGGGGCGTCGATGGACTGAAGCTTTCTTT. It codes for CASSQLSCEDRGRRWTEAFF.

Worth noting for this clone: A far larger clone is one base from this, pointing to a likely read error. The chain has TRBV5-4 and TRBJ1-5, with D possibly TRBD1 on 5 matching bases. V was pared by 4 bases and J by 1 base, with 15 bases between. The CDR3 extends over 16 amino acids. The V gene's germline CDR1 is SGHNT and CDR2 YYREEE (reference sequence). This CDR3 reads CASSQGHRDSNQPQHF. The CDR3 DNA reads TGTGCCAGCAGCCAAGGGCACCGGGACAGCAATCAGCCCCAGCATTTT.

This rearrangement joins TRBV27 to TRBJ2-1, with 13 bases matching TRBD2. This CDR3 is built from 18 residues. Trimming removed 6 bases from V and 7 bases from J; junction bases left unmatched: 15. The V gene's germline CDR1 is MNHEY and CDR2 SMNVEV (reference sequence). The CDR3: CASSHPPRLAGGQNEQFF. For the CDR3, the DNA is TGTGCCAGCAGCCATCCTCCCAGACTAGCGGGGGGCCAGAATGAGCAGTTCTTC.

This clone is medium-sized (0.01 to 0.1%). This chain links TRBV18 with TRBJ2-3; D unclear. The V end lost 0 bases, the J end lost 4 bases, and 2 bases lay between the germline ends. Per the germline V gene, CDR1 is KGHSH and CDR2 is LQKENI. This CDR3 contains 12 residues. The chain's CDR3 is CASSPPSDTQYF. CDR3 nucleotide sequence: TGTGCCAGCTCACCACCATCAGATACGCAGTATTTT.

This clone was observed a few times. A read error is likely, as this CDR3 ends without the conserved phenylalanine or tryptophan. This sequence joins TRBV7-6 and TRBJ1-2, with D possibly being TRBD1 (6 bases). Germline CDR1 and CDR2: SGHVS and FNYEAQ. Deletions cut 1 base from V and 8 bases from J, with 14 bases between. The CDR3 has 14 amino acids. CDR3 in DNA: TGTGCCAGCAGCTTAGTATCGGGGGCGGGGGGCTACACCTGC. Its translation: CASSLVSGAGGYTC.

Judged by abundance, this clone is medium-sized (0.01 to 0.1%). The chain has TRBV6-6 and TRBJ1-3, with D possibly being TRBD1 (6 bases). CDR1 is MNHNY, CDR2 SVGAGI, per germline (reference sequence). The V end was cut by 8 bases, the J end by 4 bases, with 15 bases between. This CDR3 comprises 14 residues. CDR3 amino acids: CASGEQGYGNTIYF. The CDR3 DNA follows: TGTGCCAGCGGCGAACAGGGATACGGAAACACCATATATTTT.

This clone was seen more than once but under ten times. The same CDR3 is also encoded by other DNA sequences in this sample. V gene TRBV28 combines with J gene TRBJ1-1; TRBD1 might be the D (5 bases). There are 13 residues in the CDR3. Germline V gene lookup returns CDR1 MDHEN and CDR2 SYDVKM. Trimming shortened V by 10 bases and J by 4 bases, and 16 bases separated the two germline ends. CDR3 in DNA: TGTGCCACCGAATGGGGTGGGGGCACTGAAGCTTTCTTT. Translation gives CATEWGGGTEAFF.

This clone has more than one count but fewer than ten. V gene TRBV5-1 combines with J gene TRBJ2-5; the match to TRBD2 covers 7 bases. V lost 2 bases to trimming and J lost 5 bases; unmatched junction nucleotides: 12. CDR3 length: 16 amino acids. The germline CDR1 and CDR2 sequences are SGHRS and YFSETQ. The CDR3, as DNA: TGCGCCAGCAGCTTCGGGACTCCCATGGGGGGGGAGACCCAGTACTTC. It yields the protein CASSFGTPMGGETQYF.

This clone was seen only a few times. A read error may account for a junction end that differs from germline. The chain has TRBV6-5 and TRBJ2-2; D might be TRBD2 (6 bases). Germline V gene data show CDR1 as MNHEY and CDR2 as SVGAGI. This CDR3 has 14 residues. The CDR3 reads CAISESGDTGELFF. CDR3 DNA: TGTGCCATCAGTGAGTCGGGAGACACCGGGGAGCTGTTTTTT.

In its sample, this clone was seen a few times. The chain combines TRBV2 with TRBJ1-2; D is unresolved. Germline loops: CDR1 SNHLY, CDR2 FYNNEI. CDR3 length equals 13 residues. Trimming stripped 2 bases from V and 8 bases from J, with 12 bases between. CDR3 region: CASSEWTSGGYTF. DNA for the CDR3: TGTGCCAGCAGTGAATGGACGTCGGGCGGCTACACCTTC. The variable domain in full, completed from reference TRBV2 and TRBJ1-2, reads EPEVTQTPSHQVTQMGQEVILRCVPISNHLYFYWYRQILGQKVEFLVSFYNNEISEKSEIFDDQFSVERPDGSNFTLKIRSTKLEDSAMYFCASSEWTSGGYTFGSGTRLTVV.

Only one count was recorded for this clone. This chain uses TRBV5-6 with TRBJ2-3; D not certain. V was trimmed by 4 bases and J by 3 bases, leaving 15 bases between them. The CDR3 has 15 amino acids. Germline V gene lookup returns CDR1 SGHDT and CDR2 YYEEEE. DNA of the CDR3: TGTGCCAGCAGCCCCGGACCAATAGGGACAGATACGCAGTATTTT. Protein: CASSPGPIGTDTQYF. Full variable domain (remainder filled in from reference TRBV5-6 and TRBJ2-3): DAGVTQSPTHLIKTRGQQVTLRCSPKSGHDTVSWYQQALGQGPQFIFQYYEEEERQRGNFPDRFSGHQFPNYSSELNVNALLLGDSALYLCASSPGPIGTDTQYFGPGTRLTVL.

This clone is medium-sized within its sample. The V and J genes are TRBV7-9 and TRBJ2-7; D is unclear. Deletions cut 1 base from V and 0 bases from J, with 10 bases between. CDR3 size: 15 residues. Germline V gene sequence: CDR1 SEHNR, CDR2 FQNEAQ (reference sequence). CDR3 nucleotide sequence: TGTGCCAGCAGCTTAGGACCCCTGAGCTCCTACGAGCAGTACTTC. Amino acid sequence: CASSLGPLSSYEQYF. Variable domain in full (rest from reference TRBV7-9 and TRBJ2-7): DTGVSQNPRHKITKRGQNVTFRCDPISEHNRLYWYRQTLGQGPEFLTYFQNEAQLEKSRLLSDRFSAERPKGSFSTLEIQRTEQGDSAMYLCASSLGPLSSYEQYFGPGTRLTVT.

This clone was found a few times. The rearrangement uses TRBV7-3 and TRBJ2-7; maybe TRBD2 (5 bases). The germline V and J ends were trimmed by 2 bases and 0 bases, with 5 bases remaining between them. This CDR3 comprises 13 residues. The germline CDR1 and CDR2 sequences are SGHTA and FQGTGA. The chain's CDR3 is CASSLRGSYEQYF. For the CDR3, the DNA is TGTGCCAGCAGCTTACGGGGCTCCTACGAGCAGTACTTC.

This clone was counted a few times. The chain couples TRBV5-4 to TRBJ1-3, with 8 bases that match TRBD1. With 0 bases clipped from V and 6 bases from J, the junction kept 8 bases outside the gene matches. This CDR3 spans 16 amino acids. Germline V lookup: CDR1 SGHNT, CDR2 YYREEE (reference sequence). CDR3: CASSLGSQGAVNTIYF. The DNA for the CDR3 is TGTGCCAGCAGCTTGGGGTCTCAGGGGGCTGTAAACACCATATATTTT.

The chain recombines TRBV7-2 with TRBJ2-6; unclear D gene. Germline V gene sequence: CDR1 SGHTA, CDR2 FQGNSA. This CDR3 has 15 residues. Trimming pared 3 bases from V and 3 bases from J, leaving 9 bases between. The CDR3 is CASSLWASGANVLTF. CDR3 coding DNA: TGTGCCAGCAGCTTGTGGGCGAGTGGGGCCAACGTCCTGACTTTC.

This clone counts as medium-sized. The same CDR3 arises from other DNA sequences in this sample as well. The rearrangement joins TRBV9 to TRBJ2-3; D is possibly TRBD2 (6 bases). Trimming removed 3 bases from V and 2 bases from J, with 19 bases in between. The CDR3 loop spans 17 amino acids. Germline CDR1 SGDLS, CDR2 YYNGEE. CDR3: CASSAPGTLRPTDTQYF. CDR3 sequence (DNA): TGTGCCAGCAGCGCCCCCGGGACTCTAAGGCCCACAGATACGCAGTATTTT.